These 22 T cell receptor beta chains share one sample of origin, sequenced in a study of blood T cells in healthy people across ages. Sample-barcoded 5' priming and a J-beta primer mix drove a second PCR of 7 to 11 cycles. One entry per CDR3 protein, called by TCRdb with MiXCR from the 5' RACE reads. The table lists about 640,000 distinct CDR3 sequences, around 54% of them singletons. Sequences were obtained from blood. The receptors originated from a man in his sixties in good health.

This clonotype has more than one count but fewer than ten. This chain uses TRBV5-1 with TRBJ1-1; 8 bases are a match to TRBD1. Germline values: CDR1 SGHRS, CDR2 YFSETQ. The CDR3 has 14 residues. Germline trimming cut 5 bases from V and 1 base from J; bases unmatched to any gene: 4. For the CDR3, the DNA is TGCGCCAGCAGTTGGGACAGGACGAACACTGAAGCTTTCTTT. It encodes CASSWDRTNTEAFF.

This clonotype was recorded only once. V and J are TRBV20-1 and TRBJ1-5; 7 bases align to TRBD1. V was clipped by 3 bases and J by 1 base; unmatched bases: 6. This CDR3 is 15 amino acids long. Germline CDR1 and CDR2: DFQATT and SNEGSKA (reference sequence). The CDR3 sequence is CSARRQGVSNQPQHF. The CDR3 DNA sequence: TGCAGTGCTAGGAGGCAGGGGGTGAGCAATCAGCCCCAGCATTTT.

The sample holds many counts of this clonotype. V is TRBV20-1 and J is TRBJ2-1, with D tentatively TRBD2 (7 bases). The V end was cut by 5 bases, the J end by 5 bases, with 22 bases between. Germline V gene sequence: CDR1 DFQATT, CDR2 SNEGSKA (reference sequence). The CDR3 has 16 amino acids. The CDR3 is CSASDRGAAGDNEQFF. For the CDR3, the DNA is TGCAGTGCTTCCGACCGGGGGGCGGCAGGGGACAATGAGCAGTTCTTC.

This clonotype was counted once. The junction differs from germline at one of its ends, possibly a read error. The chain employs TRBV5-1 and TRBJ2-5; D is possibly TRBD1 (6 bases). Germline lookup yields CDR1 SGHRS and CDR2 YFSETQ. This CDR3 spans 15 amino acids. CDR3 loop: CASSGDIGGGETRYF. The CDR3 nucleotides read TGCGCCAGCAGCGGGGACATCGGAGGCGGAGAGACCCGGTACTTC.

The chain combines TRBV9 with TRBJ1-2; a possible D gene is TRBD1 (6 bases). The V gene lost 0 bases and the J gene lost 3 bases, with 9 bases spanning the gap. The length of the CDR3 is 14 residues. Per the germline V gene, CDR1 is SGDLS and CDR2 is YYNGEE. The CDR3 DNA reads as TGTGCCAGCAGCGTAGTGCCAGGGGACTATGGCTACACCTTC. Translation gives CASSVVPGDYGYTF. Looking up the rest from reference TRBV9 and TRBJ1-2 gives the full variable domain: DSGVTQTPKHLITATGQRVTLRCSPRSGDLSVYWYQQSLDQGLQFLIQYYNGEERAKGNILERFSAQQFPDLHSELNLSSLELGDSALYFCASSVVPGDYGYTFGSGTRLTVV.

This chain uses TRBV4-2 with TRBJ2-4; TRBD2 matches 8 bases. In germline, CDR1 is LGHNA, CDR2 YNFKEQ. V lost 0 bases to trimming and J lost 9 bases; unmatched junction nucleotides: 13. The CDR3 consists of 17 residues. CDR3 region: CASSQDPSGGHMGIQYF. The CDR3 coding sequence is TGTGCCAGCAGCCAAGATCCCAGCGGGGGCCACATGGGCATTCAGTACTTC.

This rearrangement joins TRBV7-9 to TRBJ1-1; no definite D call. This CDR3 has 14 amino acids. V was shortened by 6 bases and J by 4 bases, with 15 bases between the two germline ends. CDR1 is SEHNR and CDR2 is FQNEAQ in the germline V gene (reference sequence). In nucleotides, the CDR3 is TGTGCCAGCAGTTTATTTGAGTATGGCACTGAAGCTTTCTTT. Translated: CASSLFEYGTEAFF.

This clonotype was detected only a few times. One end of the junction is discordant with germline, which a read error may explain. The rearrangement links TRBV20-1 to TRBJ2-1, with unresolved D. Germline V gene lookup returns CDR1 DFQATT and CDR2 SNEGSKA (reference sequence). The CDR3 is 12 amino acids. The CDR3 is CSAAPSNNEQFF. The DNA for the CDR3 is TGCAGTGCAGCGCCCTCCAACAATGAGCAGTTCTTC.

This clonotype came up a few times. This chain joins TRBV7-9 and TRBJ1-4; D gene unclear. V was pared by 8 bases and J by 4 bases, with 14 bases between. The CDR3 loop spans 14 amino acids. Germline values: CDR1 SEHNR, CDR2 FQNEAQ (reference sequence). The CDR3 DNA sequence: TGTGCCAGCTCCCTTACTTCGGTTAATGAAAAACTGTTTTTT. Encoded protein: CASSLTSVNEKLFF. Variable domain in full (rest from reference TRBV7-9 and TRBJ1-4): DTGVSQNPRHKITKRGQNVTFRCDPISEHNRLYWYRQTLGQGPEFLTYFQNEAQLEKSRLLSDRFSAERPKGSFSTLEIQRTEQGDSAMYLCASSLTSVNEKLFFGSGTQLSVL.

This clonotype came up once. The CDR3 region has the DNA TGTGCCACCAGCAGAGATGGGCCAGCGCCAGAGACCCAGTACTTC. It yields the protein CATSRDGPAPETQYF. The genes are TRBV15 and TRBJ2-5; no definite D call. V was cut by 0 bases and J by 4 bases, with 12 bases left in between. Germline CDR1 is LNHNV and CDR2 is YYDKDF (reference sequence). The CDR3 sequence is 15 residues long.

J is TRBJ2-7 and V is TRBV2; 13 bases agree with TRBD2. The CDR3 runs 16 residues. Germline loops: CDR1 SNHLY, CDR2 FYNNEI. With V trimmed by 8 bases and J by 4 bases, 11 bases remained unmatched. CDR3: CASGEGLAGAGYEQYF. The CDR3 DNA reads TGTGCCAGCGGGGAAGGACTAGCGGGGGCAGGATACGAGCAGTACTTC.

The chain is built from TRBV25-1 and TRBJ1-6; a possible D gene is TRBD1 (5 bases). Between the trimmed V and J ends, which lost 0 bases and 5 bases, there was a span of 11 bases. The length of the CDR3 is 16 residues. Germline CDR1 is MGHDK and CDR2 is SYGVNS. As DNA, the CDR3 is TGTGCCAGCAGTGAATATGGGGGGAGGAATAATTCACCCCTCCACTTT. This gives the protein CASSEYGGRNNSPLHF.

This chain connects TRBV10-3 to TRBJ2-3; a weak D match, TRBD2 (5 bases). Trimming took off 11 bases at V and 6 bases at J, with 12 bases between the two ends. Germline assignment: CDR1 ENHRY and CDR2 SYGVKD. The CDR3 runs to 11 residues. The chain's CDR3 is CAALDYDTQYF. The DNA for the CDR3 is TGTGCCGCACTAGATTACGATACGCAGTATTTT.

The CDR3 loop reads CASSTARDGRVLTF. Written as DNA, the CDR3 is TGTGCCAGCAGCACTGCCCGGGACGGCCGTGTCCTGACTTTC. The genes are TRBV7-8 and TRBJ2-6; D assignment may be TRBD1 or TRBD2 (5 bases each). This CDR3 is 14 amino acids long. The V end lost 5 bases, the J end lost 13 bases, and 18 bases lay between the germline ends. The V gene's germline CDR1 is SGHVS and CDR2 FQNEAQ.

The chain recombines TRBV28 with TRBJ2-1; D remains unclear. Looked up from germline, CDR1 is MDHEN and CDR2 is SYDVKM. V was trimmed by 0 bases and J by 10 bases, leaving 4 bases between them. The CDR3 sequence is 11 residues long. CDR3 nucleotide sequence: TGTGCCAGCAGTTTATGGGGGGAGCAGTTCTTC. Translation: CASSLWGEQFF.

The chain carries TRBV6-5 and TRBJ2-4; the D is unclear. Looked up from germline, CDR1 is MNHEY and CDR2 is SVGAGI. Between the trimmed V and J ends, which lost 2 bases and 8 bases, there was a span of 10 bases. CDR3 length equals 13 residues. The CDR3 DNA reads as TGTGCCAGCAGTTACGGTTCCTGGGACATTCAGTACTTC. It yields the protein CASSYGSWDIQYF.

The chain employs TRBV12-3 or TRBV12-4 and TRBJ2-6; 10 bases align to TRBD1. V trimming: 6 bases; J trimming: 1 base; junction bases outside the gene matches: 6. The CDR3 sequence is 17 residues long. CDR3 amino acids: CASRKGQGGSGANVLTF. As DNA, the CDR3 is TGTGCCAGCAGGAAAGGACAGGGGGGGTCTGGGGCCAACGTCCTGACTTTC.

The chain carries TRBV5-5 and TRBJ2-7; weak D call: TRBD2 (6 bases). The CDR3 sequence is 15 residues long. The germline CDR1 and CDR2 sequences are SGHKS and YYEKEE (reference sequence). V lost 0 bases and J lost 0, with 10 bases in between. The CDR3 loop reads CASSLEGGVSYEQYF. DNA of the CDR3: TGTGCCAGCAGCTTGGAAGGAGGGGTCTCCTACGAGCAGTACTTC.

This clonotype showed up just once. The rearrangement joins TRBV7-2 to TRBJ1-5; maybe TRBD1 (5 bases). Trimming cost V 6 bases and J 9 bases, with 18 bases left between them. Per germline, CDR1 SGHTA and CDR2 FQGNSA. CDR3 length equals 14 residues. This chain's CDR3 is CASSNAQGLRPQHF. Written as DNA, the CDR3 is TGTGCCAGCAGTAATGCGCAGGGTCTAAGGCCCCAGCATTTT.

This sequence joins TRBV29-1 and TRBJ2-1; TRBD2 matches at 9 bases. CDR3 length equals 13 residues. V shed 6 bases and J 8 bases; nucleotides not matched to a gene: 8. Germline V gives CDR1 SQVTM, CDR2 ANQGSEA. The CDR3 DNA follows: TGCAGCGTCGCTAGCGGGGTTTTCGATGAGCAGTTCTTC. Protein: CSVASGVFDEQFF.

V gene TRBV7-2 combines with J gene TRBJ1-1, with D possibly matching TRBD1 (5 bases). Germline-derived CDR1 and CDR2 are SGHTA and FQGNSA. CDR3 length: 15 amino acids. V was clipped by 7 bases and J by 3 bases, with 18 bases between them. The CDR3 nucleotides are TGTGCCAGCAAGTGGGGGGGTATCCGGGACACTGAAGCTTTCTTT. Translated, it gives CASKWGGIRDTEAFF. The full variable domain, with the rest looked up from reference TRBV7-2 and TRBJ1-1, is GAGVSQSPSNKVTEKGKDVELRCDPISGHTALYWYRQSLGQGLEFLIYFQGNSAPDKSGLPSDRFSAERTGGSVSTLTIQRTQQEDSAVYLCASKWGGIRDTEAFFGQGTRLTVV.

This clonotype was recorded many times. The chain links TRBV28 to TRBJ2-5; maybe TRBD1 (6 bases). V was shortened by 5 bases and J by 3 bases, with 7 bases between the two germline ends. Germline assignment: CDR1 MDHEN and CDR2 SYDVKM. The CDR3 contains 12 residues. This chain's CDR3 is CASSQGKETQYF. CDR3 coding DNA: TGTGCCAGCAGTCAGGGGAAAGAGACCCAGTACTTC.